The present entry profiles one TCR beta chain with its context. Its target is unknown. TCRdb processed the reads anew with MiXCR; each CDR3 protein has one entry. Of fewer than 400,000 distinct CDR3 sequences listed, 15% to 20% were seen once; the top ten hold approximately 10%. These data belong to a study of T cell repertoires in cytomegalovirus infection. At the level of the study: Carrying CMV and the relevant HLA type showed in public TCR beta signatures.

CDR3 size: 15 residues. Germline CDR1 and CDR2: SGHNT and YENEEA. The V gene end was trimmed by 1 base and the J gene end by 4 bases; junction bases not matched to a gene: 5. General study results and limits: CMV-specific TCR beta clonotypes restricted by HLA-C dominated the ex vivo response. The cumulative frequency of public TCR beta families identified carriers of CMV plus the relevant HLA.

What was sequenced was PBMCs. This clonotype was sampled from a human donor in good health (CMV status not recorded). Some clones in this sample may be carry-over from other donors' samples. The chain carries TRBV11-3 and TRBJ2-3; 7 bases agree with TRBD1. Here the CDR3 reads CASSLGGTEADTQYF. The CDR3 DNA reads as TGTGCCAGCAGCTTAGGAGGGACAGAGGCAGATACGCAGTATTTT.